The 9 T cell receptor beta chains listed next were all sequenced from one sample in a study of cytomegalovirus exposure and HLA in healthy donors. PCR was performed using 60 Vbeta and 13 Jbeta primers. Libraries were prepared by immunoSEQ multiplex PCR; TCRdb keeps only in-frame clonotypes and omits some of them. Of some 190,000 clones listed, 70% to 75% were seen once; the top ten hold about 5%. The sample was PBMCs. These receptors were taken from a man aged 25-40 years in good health and CMV-seropositive.

The chain carries TRBV29-1 and TRBJ2-1, with 11 bases fitting TRBD2. Unmatched junction bases numbered 12, after V lost 4 bases and J lost 7 bases. CDR3 length equals 16 residues. In germline, CDR1 is SQVTM, CDR2 ANQGSEA. The DNA for the CDR3 is TGCAGCGTTGGTTTCTCTAGCGGGAGGACCAGGAATGAGCAGTTCTTC. This translates into CSVGFSSGRTRNEQFF.

On this clone: The sample has other DNA sequences that encode this CDR3 too. The gene calls are TRBV18 and TRBJ1-5; the D is unclear. The CDR3 is 14 residues long. Deletions cut 2 bases from V and 0 bases from J, with 5 bases between. The V gene's germline CDR1 is KGHSH and CDR2 LQKENI. CDR3 DNA: TGTGCCAGCTCACCAGCAGGTAGCAATCAGCCCCAGCATTTT. This sequence encodes CASSPAGSNQPQHF.

This clone occurred a few times. V usage is TRBV6-6 and J usage is TRBJ2-5; maybe TRBD1 (6 bases). The CDR3 sequence is 16 residues long. Trimming pared 2 bases from V and 1 base from J, leaving 14 bases between. Germline values: CDR1 MNHNY, CDR2 SVGAGI (reference sequence). This CDR3 reads CASSYGTLNLQETQYF. In nucleotides, the CDR3 is TGTGCCAGCAGTTACGGGACACTCAACCTCCAAGAGACCCAGTACTTC.

The J gene is TRBJ1-2, the V gene TRBV5-1; D unresolved. CDR3 length equals 17 residues. V lost 0 bases, J lost 0 bases, and 15 bases lay in between. Germline V gene data show CDR1 as SGHRS and CDR2 as YFSETQ. CDR3 sequence (DNA): TGCGCCAGCAGCTTGGCGCCGGAGCACAAAACTAACTATGGCTACACCTTC. Its protein is CASSLAPEHKTNYGYTF.

This clone was detected once. The gene calls are TRBV19 and TRBJ1-6, with D possibly matching TRBD1 (5 bases). The germline V and J ends were trimmed by 8 bases and 5 bases, with 19 bases remaining between them. The CDR3 runs to 16 residues. In germline, CDR1 is LNHDA, CDR2 SQIVND (reference sequence). The CDR3 is CASAVGVWADNSPLHF. In nucleotides, the CDR3 is TGTGCCAGTGCCGTAGGGGTCTGGGCTGATAATTCACCCCTCCACTTT. The whole variable domain, remainder taken from reference TRBV19 and TRBJ1-6, is DGGITQSPKYLFRKEGQNVTLSCEQNLNHDAMYWYRQDPGQGLRLIYYSQIVNDFQKGDIAEGYSVSREKKESFPLTVTSAQKNPTAFYLCASAVGVWADNSPLHFGNGTRLTVT.

The chain joins TRBV9 to TRBJ2-2; no firm D call. In germline, CDR1 is SGDLS, CDR2 YYNGEE. V was pared by 2 bases and J by 4 bases, with 9 bases between. The CDR3 length is 14 residues. CDR3 nucleotides: TGTGCCAGCAGCGTCGAGACACGCACCGGGGAGCTGTTTTTT. Translating gives CASSVETRTGELFF.

V gene TRBV7-2 combines with J gene TRBJ2-7; perhaps TRBD2 as D (6 bases). Germline V gene data show CDR1 as SGHTA and CDR2 as FQGNSA. CDR3 length: 16 amino acids. V gave up 1 base and J gave up 1 base, with 14 bases separating them. CDR3 DNA sequence: TGTGCCAGCAGCTTAGAGGTGTGGGGGGAATCCTACGAGCAGTACTTC. Its protein is CASSLEVWGESYEQYF. The whole variable domain, remainder taken from reference TRBV7-2 and TRBJ2-7, is GAGVSQSPSNKVTEKGKDVELRCDPISGHTALYWYRQSLGQGLEFLIYFQGNSAPDKSGLPSDRFSAERTGGSVSTLTIQRTQQEDSAVYLCASSLEVWGESYEQYFGPGTRLTVT.

In this sample, this clone turned up once. This rearrangement joins TRBV30 to TRBJ1-2; 7 nucleotides line up with TRBD1. J was trimmed by 7 bases and V by 0 bases; bases with no gene match: 8. Per the germline V gene, CDR1 is GTSNPN and CDR2 is SVGIG (reference sequence). The CDR3 is 14 residues long. CDR3 bases: TGTGCCTGGAGTGTACAAGGGGGCCCTGGTGGCTACACCTTC. Translating gives CAWSVQGGPGGYTF.

This clone was seen more than once but under ten times. The chain employs TRBV4-3 and TRBJ2-5; possible D gene TRBD1, 5 bases. This CDR3 has 15 amino acids. Trimming removed 4 bases from V and 1 base from J, with 13 bases in between. Germline V lookup: CDR1 LGHNA, CDR2 YSLEER. CDR3 nucleotide sequence: TGCGCCAGCAGCCCCAGGGCTGGTACCCAAGAGACCCAGTACTTC. Amino acid sequence: CASSPRAGTQETQYF.